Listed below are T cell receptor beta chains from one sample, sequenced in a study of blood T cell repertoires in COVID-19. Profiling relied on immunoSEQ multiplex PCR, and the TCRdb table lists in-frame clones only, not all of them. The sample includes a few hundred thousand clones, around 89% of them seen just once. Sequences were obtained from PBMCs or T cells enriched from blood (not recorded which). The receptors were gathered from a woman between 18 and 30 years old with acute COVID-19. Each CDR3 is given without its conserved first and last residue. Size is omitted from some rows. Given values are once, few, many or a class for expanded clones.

cdr3_aa: ATMIRVRVGEQY
v_call: TRBV19
clone_size: -
j_call: TRBJ2-7

cdr3_aa: ASSPGGSGNTGELF
v_call: TRBV7-3
clone_size: -
j_call: TRBJ2-2

cdr3_aa: ASSQLGALRGYT
v_call: TRBV3-1/TRBV3-2
clone_size: -
j_call: TRBJ1-2

cdr3_aa: ASSVAWGDYEQY
v_call: TRBV9
clone_size: -
j_call: TRBJ2-7

cdr3_aa: ASSRDSDTDTQY
v_call: TRBV6-4
clone_size: -
j_call: TRBJ2-3

cdr3_aa: ASRAGNGETQY
v_call: TRBV27
clone_size: -
j_call: TRBJ2-5

cdr3_aa: ASFDAGTGNTIY
v_call: TRBV10-2
clone_size: -
j_call: TRBJ1-3

cdr3_aa: ASSPQGRTQTGYGYT
v_call: TRBV18
clone_size: -
j_call: TRBJ1-2

cdr3_aa: ASSLGHIQHKNTGELF
v_call: TRBV5-1
clone_size: -
j_call: TRBJ2-2

cdr3_aa: ASTLRGGVSTEAF
v_call: TRBV6-5
clone_size: -
j_call: TRBJ1-1

cdr3_aa: ASSFRVSETQY
v_call: TRBV28
clone_size: -
j_call: TRBJ2-5

cdr3_aa: ATSTGIQDTEAF
v_call: TRBV28
clone_size: -
j_call: TRBJ1-1

cdr3_aa: ASRRTGSDSYEQY
v_call: TRBV5-1
clone_size: -
j_call: TRBJ2-7

cdr3_aa: ASSPRRSSANSPLH
v_call: TRBV9
clone_size: -
j_call: TRBJ1-6

cdr3_aa: ASSILPGAGMGADTQY
v_call: TRBV5-8
clone_size: -
j_call: TRBJ2-3

cdr3_aa: ASSLSQGAFRSYGYT
v_call: TRBV27
clone_size: -
j_call: TRBJ1-2

cdr3_aa: ASSLSPRHVTGELF
v_call: TRBV27
clone_size: -
j_call: TRBJ2-2

cdr3_aa: ASSPGRGGSTEAF
v_call: TRBV18
clone_size: -
j_call: TRBJ1-1

cdr3_aa: AISEPGGFLEQY
v_call: TRBV10-3
clone_size: -
j_call: TRBJ2-7

cdr3_aa: ASRRTGESNQPQH
v_call: TRBV15
clone_size: -
j_call: TRBJ1-5

cdr3_aa: ASSPGTATDQETQY
v_call: TRBV7-6
clone_size: -
j_call: TRBJ2-5

cdr3_aa: ASSFPFRPEDIQY
v_call: TRBV5-1
clone_size: -
j_call: TRBJ2-4

cdr3_aa: ASSSSSLNEQF
v_call: TRBV3-1/TRBV3-2
clone_size: -
j_call: TRBJ2-1

cdr3_aa: ASRLTGNTEAF
v_call: TRBV19
clone_size: -
j_call: TRBJ1-1

cdr3_aa: AISGQGTFTEAF
v_call: TRBV10-3
clone_size: -
j_call: TRBJ1-1

cdr3_aa: ASSRDRGSNTEAF
v_call: TRBV7-2
clone_size: -
j_call: TRBJ1-1

cdr3_aa: SASRDRAYNSPLH
v_call: TRBV20-1
clone_size: few
j_call: TRBJ1-6

cdr3_aa: ASSTDRGSYNEQF
v_call: TRBV7-3
clone_size: -
j_call: TRBJ2-1

cdr3_aa: ASSMISGRAGRV
v_call: TRBV19
clone_size: -
j_call: TRBJ2-7

cdr3_aa: ASSLLRVMNTGELF
v_call: TRBV5-1
clone_size: -
j_call: TRBJ2-2

cdr3_aa: ASSRDRWGRSF
v_call: TRBV4-1
clone_size: -
j_call: TRBJ1-1

cdr3_aa: ASSQDYSATNEKLF
v_call: TRBV4-2
clone_size: once
j_call: TRBJ1-4

cdr3_aa: ASSNRKMAGELF
v_call: TRBV19
clone_size: -
j_call: TRBJ2-2

cdr3_aa: ATSTGGTEAF
v_call: TRBV19
clone_size: -
j_call: TRBJ1-1

cdr3_aa: ASSQADRGTEAF
v_call: TRBV3-1/TRBV3-2
clone_size: -
j_call: TRBJ1-1

cdr3_aa: ASQGSFGQPQH
v_call: TRBV5-5
clone_size: -
j_call: TRBJ1-5

cdr3_aa: ASMSLGPGETQY
v_call: TRBV19
clone_size: once
j_call: TRBJ2-5

cdr3_aa: ASSLRTPGGDGYT
v_call: TRBV28
clone_size: -
j_call: TRBJ1-2

cdr3_aa: ASSPGIEAF
v_call: TRBV27
clone_size: -
j_call: TRBJ1-1

cdr3_aa: ASKPGSGGTYEQY
v_call: TRBV2
clone_size: -
j_call: TRBJ2-7

cdr3_aa: ASSLESRNSPLH
v_call: TRBV7-2
clone_size: -
j_call: TRBJ1-6

cdr3_aa: ASSLTGPGIGGGRGYT
v_call: TRBV27
clone_size: -
j_call: TRBJ1-2

cdr3_aa: ASSQDQATSDPDEQF
v_call: TRBV14
clone_size: -
j_call: TRBJ2-1

cdr3_aa: ASSPGNQGLDTEAF
v_call: TRBV18
clone_size: -
j_call: TRBJ1-1

cdr3_aa: ASSGALAWGGTGELF
v_call: TRBV25-1
clone_size: few
j_call: TRBJ2-2

cdr3_aa: ASSSGLAKPYNEQF
v_call: TRBV28
clone_size: -
j_call: TRBJ2-1

cdr3_aa: ASSWTGKGYEQY
v_call: TRBV28
clone_size: -
j_call: TRBJ2-7

cdr3_aa: ASSSHPDRGGYYGYT
v_call: TRBV7-8
clone_size: -
j_call: TRBJ1-2